These T cell receptor beta chains were read from a single sample in a study of identical twins. TCRdb passed the 5' RACE reads through MiXCR, listing each CDR3 protein once. The sample has some 660,000 distinct CDR3 sequences, under 9% seen once. This sample was shared with a second study, whose subject was yellow fever vaccine responses in identical twins.

The specimen sequenced was PBMCs. These receptors were obtained from a woman aged 18-29 years in good health. Both conserved end residues are part of each CDR3. D genes are given only for firm matches. Rows may omit the clone size; those that give it use once, few, many or a size class.

d_gene,j_gene,abundance,v_gene,CDR3nt,CDR3aa
.,TRBJ2-2,.,TRBV5-1,TGCGCCAGCAGCCCACAAGGCACCTGGGAGCTGTTTTTT,CASSPQGTWELFF
TRBD2,TRBJ2-1,.,TRBV10-3,TGTGCCATCAGTGAGTGGGCTAGCGGGGGGACCAGCTCCTACAATGAGCAGTTCTTC,CAISEWASGGTSSYNEQFF
TRBD2,TRBJ2-4,.,TRBV20-1,TGCAGTGCTAGTCCACTGACTAGCTTGACCAAAAACATTCAGTACTTC,CSASPLTSLTKNIQYF
.,TRBJ2-2,few,TRBV28,TGTGCCAGCAGGAGGGAGGGGGCGAACACCGGGGAGCTGTTTTTT,CASRREGANTGELFF
.,TRBJ1-1,.,TRBV20-1,TGCAGTGGACCGCTGAACACTGAAGCTTTCTTT,CSGPLNTEAFF
.,TRBJ1-2,.,TRBV9,TGTGCCAGCGGTTCCACCCGGGGGGGAAGGGGTGGCTACACCTTC,CASGSTRGGRGGYTF
.,TRBJ2-7,.,TRBV10-3,TGTGCCATCAGTGAGTCGGGGACAACCTTCTCCTACGAGCAGTACTTC,CAISESGTTFSYEQYF
.,TRBJ1-2,many,TRBV7-2,TGTGCCAGCAGCCCGGCGGTTGGGGGGCCTTATGGCTACACCTTC,CASSPAVGGPYGYTF
TRBD2,TRBJ2-1,many,TRBV29-1,TGCAGCGTTCAAACTAGCGGGAGGGCCCATGAGCAGTTCTTC,CSVQTSGRAHEQFF
.,TRBJ2-5,.,TRBV21-1,TGTGCCAGCAGCCAGACGGGGCCCCTTAAGGAGACCCAGTACTTC,CASSQTGPLKETQYF
.,TRBJ2-6,few,TRBV5-1,TGCGCCACGAGGCAAAACGGAGCTGGGGCCAACGTCCTGACTTTC,CATRQNGAGANVLTF
TRBD2,TRBJ2-1,.,TRBV4-2,TGTGCCAGCAGCCAAGGGGTGGCGGGGGGTCCCAGCTCCTACAATGAGCAGTTCTTC,CASSQGVAGGPSSYNEQFF
.,TRBJ2-7,.,TRBV5-1,TGCGCCAGCAGCCCCGAGGTCGTTGGGGGTCCCTACGAGCAGTACTTC,CASSPEVVGGPYEQYF
.,TRBJ1-4,few,TRBV5-1,TGCGCCAGCAGCTTGCGTGAGAGACAGAACAATGAAAAACTGTTTTTT,CASSLRERQNNEKLFF
TRBD2,TRBJ2-5,.,TRBV20-1,TGCAGCCGCCGAGGCGGGGGTGGAGAGACCCAGTACTTC,CSRRGGGGETQYF
.,TRBJ2-7,.,TRBV6-1,TGTGCCAGCAGACGGCCTGGGGGGCGATCCTACGAGCAGTACTTC,CASRRPGGRSYEQYF
.,TRBJ2-3,.,TRBV2,TGTGCCAGCTCCGCGACTAGTTTGGTTGATACGCAGTATTTT,CASSATSLVDTQYF
.,TRBJ1-2,.,TRBV10-3,TGTGCCATCAGTGAAACCGGGACATCCTATGGCTACACCTTC,CAISETGTSYGYTF
TRBD1,TRBJ2-7,.,TRBV11-2,TGTGCCAGCAGCGGGCGGACAGGGGGCGAAACCTACGAGCAGTACTTC,CASSGRTGGETYEQYF
.,TRBJ2-3,many,TRBV20-1,TGCAGTGCTAGCGCTAGCACAGATACGCAGTATTTT,CSASASTDTQYF
.,TRBJ2-7,few,TRBV12-3/TRBV12-4,TGTGCCAGCAGCCACCGGGGGCCCGAGCAGTACTTC,CASSHRGPEQYF
.,TRBJ1-6,.,TRBV3-1,TGTGCCAGCAGCCACCTGGGACCGCTTGTGGCCCTCCACTTT,CASSHLGPLVALHF
.,TRBJ2-1,few,TRBV5-1,TGCGCCAGCAGCTTGGACCTAGTAGTGAAGCAGTTCTTC,CASSLDLVVKQFF
.,TRBJ2-5,few,TRBV28,TGTGCCAGCAGTCTCAACTTCGGACAGGGAGGGGGGGAGACCCAGTACTTC,CASSLNFGQGGGETQYF
.,TRBJ2-3,few,TRBV7-2,TGTGCCAGCAGCCTAAAGGTAGCAGATACGCAGTATTTT,CASSLKVADTQYF
.,TRBJ2-3,many,TRBV3-1,TGTGCCAGCAGCCAAGGGACGGGGTCGAGCACAGATACGCAGTATTTT,CASSQGTGSSTDTQYF
TRBD2,TRBJ2-7,.,TRBV7-2,TGTGCCAGCAAACCCGGGACTAGCTCCCACGAGCAGTACTTC,CASKPGTSSHEQYF
TRBD1,TRBJ1-2,few,TRBV28,TGTGCCAGCAGAAGGGGGCGGGTTGGCTACACCTTC,CASRRGRVGYTF
.,TRBJ2-5,.,TRBV28,TGTGCCAGCAGTCCCGGGCAGGCAGGGAGAGAGACCCAGTACTTC,CASSPGQAGRETQYF
.,TRBJ2-2,few,TRBV20-1,TGCAGTGCTAGAAAAGGGGCCGGGGAGCTGTTTTTT,CSARKGAGELFF
.,TRBJ2-2,few,TRBV6-5,TGTGCCAGCAGTTACCCCACGGGAGTGGGTTGGACCGGGGAGCTGTTTTTT,CASSYPTGVGWTGELFF
.,TRBJ1-4,many,TRBV29-1,TGCAGCGTCCGGGGCCCCAAGGGAGCTAATGAAAAACTGTTTTTT,CSVRGPKGANEKLFF
.,TRBJ1-5,many,TRBV20-1,TGCAGTGCTAGAGACAGGGGCGGCGGCAATCAGCCCCAGCATTTT,CSARDRGGGNQPQHF
.,TRBJ2-1,few,TRBV7-9,TGTGCCAGCAGCTTAGTTATCCGGGACAATGAGCAGTTCTTC,CASSLVIRDNEQFF
.,TRBJ2-2,.,TRBV24-1,TGTGCCACCAGTGGGACCGGGGAGCTGTTTTTT,CATSGTGELFF
.,TRBJ1-4,few,TRBV29-1,TGCAGCGTTGAAGATCCCGGGCACAATGGTGAAAAACTGTTTTTT,CSVEDPGHNGEKLFF
.,TRBJ2-1,.,TRBV19,TGTGCCGGTGCTGCGGGGCGGGTAGGTTCTAATGAGCAGTTCTTC,CAGAAGRVGSNEQFF
TRBD1,TRBJ2-5,few,TRBV2,TGTGCCAGCAGTGAGGGACAGGGCCCGGGCGAGACCCAGTACTTC,CASSEGQGPGETQYF
.,TRBJ2-2,few,TRBV20-1,TGCAGTGCTAGGGCCGGGGTGGACACCGGGGAGCTGTTTTTT,CSARAGVDTGELFF
.,TRBJ2-7,.,TRBV27,TGTGCCAGCAGTAGGGAGGGGGCTTACGAGCAGTACTTC,CASSREGAYEQYF
.,TRBJ2-1,few,TRBV30,TGTGCCTGGATGGCCAGCGATGAGCAGTTCTTC,CAWMASDEQFF
.,TRBJ1-5,many,TRBV12-3/TRBV12-4,TGTGCCAGCAGTTTAGGTCAGGGTGGGAGCAATCAGCCCCAGCATTTT,CASSLGQGGSNQPQHF
TRBD1,TRBJ1-2,many,TRBV7-2,TGTGCCAGCAGCTTACAGGGGGCGGGCTCGAATGGCTACACCTTC,CASSLQGAGSNGYTF
TRBD2,TRBJ2-1,.,TRBV27,TGTGCCAGCAGTCCAGGACTAGCGGAGTTCTACAATGAGCAGTTCTTC,CASSPGLAEFYNEQFF
.,TRBJ2-4,few,TRBV10-1,TGCGCCAGCAGTGATTCGAACAGAAACATTCAGTACTTC,CASSDSNRNIQYF
.,TRBJ1-1,many,TRBV27,TGTGCCAGCAGTTCTACTACCGGAAACACTGAAGCTTTCTTT,CASSSTTGNTEAFF
TRBD1,TRBJ1-3,few,TRBV28,TGTGCCAGCAGTTCGAACAGGGGGTCTGGAAACACCATATATTTT,CASSSNRGSGNTIYF